The source of this TCR beta chain is a study of shared clonotypes between healthy human individuals. Deep was the level used in running the assay. Template for every sorted-subset replicate PCR totaled around 200 ng DNA, tens of thousands of T cell genomes. Assay used: immunoSEQ multiplex PCR; TCRdb lists only in-frame clones, some missing. Here the sample spans about 2.1 million clones, roughly 91% being singletons. Germline V lookup: CDR1 SGDLS, CDR2 YYNGEE. The junction had 10 bases not matched to a gene; V was cut back by 3 bases and J by 5 bases. The CDR3 spans 17 residues. Naive CD8 cells lacked CD45RO, underwent positive selection for CCR7 and left out terminally differentiated effector memory CD45RA+ cells. The donor cohort consisted entirely of Caucasian adults residing in Nashville, Tennessee.

The gene calls are TRBV9 and TRBJ2-5; the match to TRBD2 covers 13 bases. The TCR sequence derives from a man younger than 35 in good health. Some clones in this sample may be carry-over from other donors' samples. What was sequenced was naive CD8+ T cells from PBMCs. The CDR3 reads CASSAGWTSGSLETQYF. CDR3 nucleotide sequence: TGTGCCAGCAGCGCGGGCTGGACTAGCGGGAGTTTGGAGACCCAGTACTTC.